This record covers a single T cell receptor (beta chain). The antigen is not known. This specimen belongs to a study of shared clonotypes between healthy human individuals. Background on the study: Ranging from 18 to 49 in age, donors were a couple of women and a few men. Three CD4 naive, three CD4 memory, two CD8 naive and one CD8 memory plate were used per donor.

Study outcomes and limitations: Clonotype sharing among donors, it was expected, would be affected by sequencing depth.

The input for sorted-subset replicate PCRs was around 0.2 ug DNA, 25,000 to 30,000 T cell genomes. Assay: immunoSEQ multiplex PCR; the TCRdb copy retains only in-frame clones and omits some. Of under 80,000 clones in the sample, about 63% were seen once. The CDR3 runs to 19 residues. The chain uses TRBV21-1 and TRBJ2-7; the table calls TRBD2, which could not be checked here. TRBV21-1 is deemed a pseudogene. The source of this sequence is a young man in good health. The sample taken for sequencing was memory CD8+ T cells sorted from blood. Indicated subset: CD45RO+ cells pooled with CCR7-negative TemRA cells. As DNA, the CDR3 is TGTGCCAGCAGCAAAGTTGGAAGGCGGGCGGGAGGCCATTCCTACGAGCAGTACTTC. As protein: CASSKVGRRAGGHSYEQYF.